This T cell receptor beta chain was found in a study of blood T cell repertoires in COVID-19. Per the original data handling: It was from reference gene primer amplification that nucleated cell counts were estimated. Some clones are missing from TCRdb's copy, which holds only in-frame ones; the method was immunoSEQ multiplex PCR. From that table come the V and J calls and clone size; the DNA was used to work out D and trimming. The top ten hold around 9% of the sample, which has about 210,000 clones, 81% seen once. Those enrolled, adults aged roughly 18 to 89 years, came from some 25 US areas. Membership in each cohort depended on participant-reported clinical history. Germline values: CDR1 SEHNR, CDR2 FQNEAQ (reference sequence). The length of the CDR3 is 15 residues. Trimming shortened V by 5 bases and J by 0 bases, and 14 bases separated the two germline ends.

The sample consisted of PBMCs or T cells enriched from blood (not recorded which). The V gene is TRBV7-9, the J gene TRBJ2-7, with D possibly TRBD2 on 5 matching bases. The receptor was derived from a woman aged 45-65 years with acute COVID-19. CDR3 protein: CASSPSRGSSYEQYF. The CDR3 nucleotides read TGTGCCAGCAGCCCCTCACGGGGTAGCTCCTACGAGCAGTACTTC.